This T cell receptor beta chain appears in the sequencing data of a study of T cells in Graves' hyperthyroidism and ophthalmopathy. Trimming removed 2 bases from V and 0 bases from J, with 11 bases in between. The germline V gene has CDR1 DFQATT and CDR2 SNEGSKA (reference sequence). The length of the CDR3 is 14 residues. Amplification of TCR beta CDR3 regions used RNA as the template. HTBI primers were used for first-round RT-PCR of the TCR CDR3. One entry per CDR3 protein, called by TCRdb with MiXCR from the multiplex PCR reads. The repertoire holds about 410,000 distinct CDR3 sequences, with under 15% as singletons. This clonotype has a count of ten or more.

The source of this sequence is a man in his late teens or twenties with Graves' ophthalmopathy. The chain uses TRBV20-1 and TRBJ2-7; tentative D call: TRBD1 (6 bases). Sequencing input: blood. CDR3 sequence (DNA): TGCAGTGCTAGACACCGACAGGACTCCTACGAGCAGTACTTC. Its translation is CSARHRQDSYEQYF.